These 26 T cell receptor beta chains came from one sample sequenced in a study of cytomegalovirus exposure and HLA in healthy donors. It was with 60 Vbeta and 13 Jbeta primers that the PCR ran. Profiled with immunoSEQ multiplex PCR; TCRdb holds only in-frame clones, not every one. The sample lists 85,000 to 100,000 clones, more than 65% occurring once. Sequencing was performed on PBMCs. The receptor source for this set is a human donor in good health.

In this sample, this clone turned up once. The genes are TRBV7-2 and TRBJ2-5; 9 bases map to TRBD1. Germline V CDR1 and CDR2: SGHTA, FQGNSA. With V trimmed by 5 bases and J by 11 bases, 12 bases remained unmatched. CDR3 length equals 14 residues. CDR3 sequence: CASSSRDRVWEQYF. CDR3 in DNA: TGTGCCAGCAGCAGCCGGGACAGGGTGTGGGAGCAGTACTTC.

The chain combines TRBV5-1 with TRBJ1-2; a possible D gene is TRBD1 (6 bases). Germline CDR1 reads SGHRS; CDR2 reads YFSETQ. Trimming cost V 0 bases and J 8 bases, with 23 bases left between them. The CDR3 is 17 residues long. CDR3 in DNA: TGCGCCAGCAGCTTGGCTGAAAAAACACAGGGATTCGGGGGCTACACCTTC. Amino acids: CASSLAEKTQGFGGYTF.

This chain links TRBV2 with TRBJ1-1; TRBD1 agrees at 7 bases. V dropped 9 bases and J dropped 0; count of bases not matched to a gene: 16. CDR3 length: 17 amino acids. Germline V CDR1 and CDR2: SNHLY, FYNNEI. CDR3 sequence reads: CARMGQLAQALNTEAFF. The DNA for the CDR3 is TGTGCCAGAATGGGACAGCTAGCCCAAGCCCTGAACACTGAAGCTTTCTTT.

This rearrangement joins TRBV5-5 to TRBJ1-3; 9 positions agree with TRBD1. This CDR3 is 15 amino acids long. Germline loops: CDR1 SGHKS, CDR2 YYEKEE (reference sequence). The trim removed 0 bases at V and 5 bases at J, leaving 3 bases unmatched. This CDR3 reads CASSLEGTGRNTIYF. The CDR3 bases are TGTGCCAGCAGCTTGGAAGGGACAGGGAGAAACACCATATATTTT.

This clone has ten or more counts. In DNA form, the CDR3 reads TGTGCCACGGGACAGGGGACCTCTGGGGCCAACGTCCTGACTTTC. Protein product: CATGQGTSGANVLTF. V usage is TRBV10-3 and J usage is TRBJ2-6, with 10 bases lining up with TRBD1. The CDR3 is made up of 15 amino acids. After removal of 10 bases from V and 0 bases from J, the junction contained 3 bases not matched to a gene. The germline gives CDR1 ENHRY, CDR2 SYGVKD.

The chain employs TRBV6-5 and TRBJ2-1; 12 bases line up with TRBD2. Germline CDR1 reads MNHEY; CDR2 reads SVGAGI. Germline trimming cut 5 bases from V and 4 bases from J; bases unmatched to any gene: 3. This CDR3 contains 15 residues. The CDR3 DNA follows: TGTGCCAGCAGTACGACTAGCGGGGGATACAATGAGCAGTTCTTC. It yields the protein CASSTTSGGYNEQFF.

The chain couples TRBV30 to TRBJ1-2; tentative D call: TRBD1 (5 bases). From germline, CDR1 is GTSNPN and CDR2 SVGIG (reference sequence). Between the trimmed V and J ends, which lost 7 bases and 0 bases, there was a span of 12 bases. The CDR3 extends over 13 amino acids. The DNA of the CDR3 is TGTGCCTCCCGGACATTATCTAACTATGGCTACACCTTC. Translating gives CASRTLSNYGYTF.

The CDR3 nucleotides are TGTGCCAGCAGCCTCGGGACTAGCGGATACGAGCAGTACTTC. As protein: CASSLGTSGYEQYF. This rearrangement joins TRBV13 to TRBJ2-7; 11 bases line up with TRBD2. From germline, CDR1 is PRHDT and CDR2 FYEKMQ (reference sequence). With 5 bases clipped from V and 4 bases from J, the junction kept 4 bases outside the gene matches. The CDR3 is 14 residues long.

The chain has TRBV7-9 and TRBJ2-2; 10 bases are a match to TRBD2. This CDR3 is built from 17 residues. V trimming: 4 bases; J trimming: 3 bases; junction bases outside the gene matches: 8. CDR1 SEHNR and CDR2 FQNEAQ come from the germline V gene (reference sequence). The CDR3 protein is CASSSDLAGADTGELFF. The CDR3 coding sequence is TGTGCCAGCAGCTCAGACCTAGCGGGAGCCGACACCGGGGAGCTGTTTTTT.

The chain recombines TRBV29-1 with TRBJ1-2; D may be TRBD1 (5 bases). This CDR3 contains 13 residues. The V gene lost 3 bases and the J gene lost 3 bases, with 11 bases spanning the gap. Germline V gives CDR1 SQVTM, CDR2 ANQGSEA. The CDR3 DNA reads TGCAGCGTTGAGGTCAGGGTGGACTATGGCTACACCTTC. Its translation: CSVEVRVDYGYTF.

V is TRBV29-1 and J is TRBJ1-4, with a possible D match to TRBD1 (5 bases). Trimming stripped 0 bases from V and 8 bases from J, with 16 bases between. The CDR3 runs to 15 residues. Per germline, CDR1 SQVTM and CDR2 ANQGSEA. CDR3 loop: CSVEDGLGGGEKLFF. CDR3 nucleotide sequence: TGCAGCGTTGAAGACGGGTTGGGGGGGGGAGAAAAACTGTTTTTT.

This rearrangement joins TRBV4-1 to TRBJ1-2; D unresolved. CDR3 length: 14 residues. V was clipped by 0 bases and J by 3 bases, with 8 bases between them. Germline V lookup: CDR1 MGHRA, CDR2 YSYEKL. The CDR3 nucleotides are TGCGCCAGCAGCCAAGAGCAGCAGGACTATGGCTACACCTTC. It is translated as CASSQEQQDYGYTF.

The rearrangement links TRBV15 to TRBJ1-5; weak D call: TRBD1 (5 bases). V lost 5 bases to trimming and J lost 6 bases, with 14 bases between them. The germline V gene has CDR1 LNHNV and CDR2 YYDKDF (reference sequence). The CDR3 is made up of 14 amino acids. This CDR3 reads CATSRAPGGQPQHF. In nucleotides, the CDR3 is TGTGCCACCAGCCGAGCCCCGGGGGGTCAGCCCCAGCATTTT.

This clone was seen a single time. This chain uses TRBV30 with TRBJ2-7, with 8 bases identical to TRBD1. The trim removed 5 bases at V and 3 bases at J, leaving 3 bases unmatched. The CDR3 has 12 residues. Looked up from germline, CDR1 is GTSNPN and CDR2 is SVGIG (reference sequence). This CDR3 is CAWDRGDYEQYF. DNA for the CDR3: TGTGCCTGGGACAGGGGTGACTACGAGCAGTACTTC.

This clone was detected once. The chain is built from TRBV18 and TRBJ2-7, with 12 bases lining up with TRBD2. The CDR3 length is 17 residues. V lost 4 bases to trimming and J lost 6 bases; unmatched junction nucleotides: 13. The V gene's germline CDR1 is KGHSH and CDR2 LQKENI. CDR3 amino acids: CASSLRPTSGSFVEQYF. Written as DNA, the CDR3 is TGTGCCAGCTCACTACGACCGACTAGCGGGAGCTTTGTCGAGCAGTACTTC.

The genes are TRBV5-1 and TRBJ2-7; D is perhaps TRBD2 (6 bases). The CDR3 is made up of 13 amino acids. Trimming took off 0 bases at V and 9 bases at J, with 13 bases between the two ends. CDR1 and CDR2 from the germline V gene are SGHRS and YFSETQ. CDR3 nucleotides: TGCGCCAGCAGCTTGGGGAGGGAATCCGGGCAGTACTTC. Amino acids: CASSLGRESGQYF.

Only one count was recorded for this clone. This chain uses TRBV5-1 with TRBJ1-5, with 7 bases matching TRBD1. The length of the CDR3 is 14 residues. The germline V gene encodes CDR1 SGHRS and CDR2 YFSETQ. V gave up 4 bases and J gave up 2 bases; unmatched junction bases: 3. CDR3 protein: CASSIGQGNQPQHF. DNA for the CDR3: TGCGCCAGCAGCATCGGACAGGGCAATCAGCCCCAGCATTTT.

The chain uses TRBV6-1 and TRBJ2-3; a possible D gene is TRBD2 (7 bases). Germline-derived CDR1 and CDR2 are MNHNS and SASEGT. The CDR3 length is 16 residues. V was clipped by 4 bases and J by 4 bases, with 18 bases between them. CDR3 in DNA: TGTGCCAGCAGTGGTCACCTAGGGGGAGGGTCAGATACGCAGTATTTT. Its protein is CASSGHLGGGSDTQYF.

As regards this clone: Other DNA sequences in this specimen translate into the identical CDR3. This chain connects TRBV5-4 to TRBJ2-7; tentatively, D is TRBD1 (5 bases). This CDR3 region has 14 residues. The germline V gene encodes CDR1 SGHNT and CDR2 YYREEE (reference sequence). The V end was cut by 1 base, the J end by 0 bases, with 8 bases between. CDR3 loop: CASSLRQGSYEQYF. CDR3 nucleotides: TGTGCCAGCAGCTTGCGTCAGGGCTCCTACGAGCAGTACTTC.

J is TRBJ2-3 and V is TRBV27; TRBD1 aligns across 7 bases. V shed 5 bases and J 6 bases; nucleotides not matched to a gene: 14. The CDR3 sequence is 16 residues long. Germline V gene lookup returns CDR1 MNHEY and CDR2 SMNVEV (reference sequence). The CDR3 bases are TGTGCCAGCAGTGACCGGGACAGTGTGGGCGCCGATACGCAGTATTTT. Its protein product is CASSDRDSVGADTQYF.

The gene calls are TRBV7-9 and TRBJ1-2; 7 nucleotides align to TRBD1. V gave up 4 bases and J gave up 2 bases; unmatched junction bases: 13. From germline, CDR1 is SEHNR and CDR2 FQNEAQ (reference sequence). CDR3 length: 17 residues. In DNA form, the CDR3 reads TGTGCCAGCAGCTCAACTTCGCCGGGACAGAGGAACTATGGCTACACCTTC. Its translation: CASSSTSPGQRNYGYTF.

The gene calls are TRBV7-6 and TRBJ2-7; D gene unclear. Trimming stripped 0 bases from V and 3 bases from J, with 12 bases between. The CDR3 is made up of 15 amino acids. Germline CDR1 reads SGHVS; CDR2 reads FNYEAQ. This CDR3 reads CASSLAFGPNYEQYF. The DNA for the CDR3 is TGTGCCAGCAGCTTAGCTTTTGGGCCGAACTACGAGCAGTACTTC.

The CDR3 DNA is TGCGCCAGCAGCTTACTCCCCCGAGCGGGAGTAATAAATGAGCAGTTCTTC. This sequence encodes CASSLLPRAGVINEQFF. The rearrangement uses TRBV5-1 and TRBJ2-1; TRBD2 agrees at 8 bases. V shed 2 bases and J 7 bases; nucleotides not matched to a gene: 14. Per germline, CDR1 SGHRS and CDR2 YFSETQ. The CDR3 is 17 residues long.

The chain links TRBV18 to TRBJ1-2; tentative D call: TRBD1 (5 bases). Per germline, CDR1 KGHSH and CDR2 LQKENI. CDR3 length equals 17 residues. V was pared by 0 bases and J by 3 bases, with 17 bases between. CDR3 DNA: TGTGCCAGCTCACCACCGTATCTCAAGGGGTCTGACTATGGCTACACCTTC. Residues: CASSPPYLKGSDYGYTF.

J is TRBJ1-2 and V is TRBV5-1, with 8 bases aligning to TRBD1. CDR1 is SGHRS, CDR2 YFSETQ, per germline. Trimming cost V 0 bases and J 8 bases; bases outside gene matches: 9. The CDR3 runs 15 residues. The CDR3 sequence is CASSLAGTGPGGYTF. CDR3 nucleotides: TGCGCCAGCAGCTTGGCCGGGACAGGCCCGGGCGGCTACACCTTC.

This rearrangement joins TRBV27 to TRBJ2-2; D unresolved. The CDR3 has 13 residues. V gave up 0 bases and J gave up 4 bases, with 3 bases separating them. Germline CDR1 is MNHEY and CDR2 is SMNVEV (reference sequence). CDR3 loop: CASSLSLTGELFF. The CDR3 bases are TGTGCCAGCAGTTTATCACTCACCGGGGAGCTGTTTTTT.